This T cell receptor beta chain was sequenced during a study of T cell repertoires in cytomegalovirus infection. Trimming took off 11 bases at V and 2 bases at J, with 8 bases between the two ends. The germline CDR1 and CDR2 sequences are MGHRA and YSYEKL. CDR3 length: 11 amino acids. Only a few counts were recorded for this clonotype. A single record per CDR3 protein comes from TCRdb applying MiXCR to the reads. The repertoire holds about 530,000 distinct CDR3 sequences, with about 30% as singletons. The sequence was collected from a human donor in good health (CMV status not recorded). Some clones in this sample may be carry-over from other donors' samples. The rearrangement uses TRBV4-1 and TRBJ2-3; D ambiguous. The sample comprised PBMCs. The CDR3 nucleotides are TGCGCCTGCGCTACCACAGATACGCAGTATTTT. The encoded protein is CACATTDTQYF.